The rows below give T cell receptor beta chains drawn from one sample of a study of cytomegalovirus exposure and HLA in healthy donors. Sequenced by immunoSEQ multiplex PCR; TCRdb stores in-frame clones only, minus some. The table shows more than 130,000 clones, with 60% to 80% occurring only once. The source material was PBMCs. Source of these receptors: a woman between 50 and 59 years old in good health and CMV-seronegative. The CDR3 runs from the conserved cysteine through the conserved F or W. A D gene is named only where the DNA matches it firmly. Clone size is shown for a subset of rows, as once, few, many or a class of expanded clone.

v_call	clone_size	d_call	j_call	cdr3_nt	cdr3_aa
TRBV11-1	-	-	TRBJ2-5	TGTGCCAGCAGCTTAAGCGGGCCCGGGACCCAGTACTTC	CASSLSGPGTQYF
TRBV6-1	-	TRBD1	TRBJ1-5	TGTGCCAGCAGTGAAACGGTTTGGCAGACAGGGGTTAGACAGCCCCAGCATTTT	CASSETVWQTGVRQPQHF
TRBV7-2	few	-	TRBJ1-5	TGTGCCAGCAGCCTAGACTCGGGTGGCAATCAGCCCCAGCATTTT	CASSLDSGGNQPQHF
TRBV6-1	-	-	TRBJ1-4	TGTGCCAGCAGTGCCCGGGCGAGGGCTGGGACTAATGAAAAACTGTTTTTT	CASSARARAGTNEKLFF
TRBV10-3	-	-	TRBJ2-3	TGTGCCATCAGTGAGTTCAGACTCACAGATACGCAGTATTTT	CAISEFRLTDTQYF
TRBV7-9	-	-	TRBJ2-7	TGTGCCAGCAGCTTAGTCCAGTCTGGCTCCTACGAGCAGTACTTC	CASSLVQSGSYEQYF
TRBV7-2	-	-	TRBJ1-5	TGTGCCAGCAGCTCGGGGGGGCAGTCAAATCAGCCCCAGCATTTT	CASSSGGQSNQPQHF
TRBV28	-	TRBD1	TRBJ2-5	TGTGCCAGCAGTTTAGATAGGGGGCTGGCAGGGACCCAGTACTTC	CASSLDRGLAGTQYF
TRBV29-1	-	TRBD1	TRBJ2-3	TGCAGCGGCCAACAGTGGACAGGGGGGGATACGCAGTATTTT	CSGQQWTGGDTQYF
TRBV5-1	-	TRBD2	TRBJ2-1	TGCGCCAGCAGCTCTAGCGGGGGATCCTACAATGAGCAGTTCTTC	CASSSSGGSYNEQFF
TRBV7-6	-	-	TRBJ2-3	TGTGCCAGCAGCTCGACTAGTTGGGGGGATACGCAGTATTTT	CASSSTSWGDTQYF
TRBV5-1	few	TRBD1	TRBJ1-1	TGCGCCAGCAGCCCCGGGACAGAGCTGAACACTGAAGCTTTCTTT	CASSPGTELNTEAFF
TRBV5-1	few	-	TRBJ2-3	TGCGCCAGCAGCGTAGTCCAAAGCACAGATACGCAGTATTTT	CASSVVQSTDTQYF
TRBV4-3	few	-	TRBJ1-5	TGCGCCAGCAGCCAAGATCCTGGCAATCAGCCCCAGCATTTT	CASSQDPGNQPQHF
TRBV28	-	TRBD1	TRBJ2-7	TGTGCCAGCAGTACAGGGGCCGCCTACGAGCAGTACTTC	CASSTGAAYEQYF
TRBV11-3	few	-	TRBJ2-7	TGTGCCAGCAGCTTAGGGGCGGGGAGCCAATACGAGCAGTACTTC	CASSLGAGSQYEQYF
TRBV7-9	once	-	TRBJ1-5	TGTGCCAGCAGCCGGGGGGGCGGTCAGCCCCAGCATTTT	CASSRGGGQPQHF
TRBV29-1	-	TRBD2	TRBJ2-1	TGCAGCGTTGAGTGGTCTAGCGGGTTTCTTTACAATGAGCAGTTCTTC	CSVEWSSGFLYNEQFF
TRBV7-9	-	TRBD1	TRBJ1-4	TGTGCCAGCAGCTTAGGAGACAGGGGGCATAGTGAAAAACTGTTTTTT	CASSLGDRGHSEKLFF
TRBV10-2	-	-	TRBJ2-4	TGCGCCAGTCGCCCCACGGCGGGGTGGAACATTCAGTACTTC	CASRPTAGWNIQYF
TRBV7-2	-	TRBD1	TRBJ1-6	TGTGCCAGCAGCTTAACCGGGACAGTTAATGCTTCACCCCTCCACTTT	CASSLTGTVNASPLHF
TRBV6-5	few	-	TRBJ2-2	TGTGCCAGCTCTCCGGGGCGGGGAACCGGGGAGCTGTTTTTT	CASSPGRGTGELFF
TRBV5-6	-	-	TRBJ1-3	TGTGCCAGCAGCCACTTGCCGAGCTCTGGAAACACCATATATTTT	CASSHLPSSGNTIYF
TRBV28	-	-	TRBJ2-2	TGTGCCAGCAGTTTACGCGCATCCTACAACACCGGGGAGCTGTTTTTT	CASSLRASYNTGELFF
TRBV6-1	-	TRBD1	TRBJ1-2	TGTGCCAGCAGTCCGGGACAGACACTTAAGGGCTACACCTTC	CASSPGQTLKGYTF
TRBV11-2	-	TRBD1	TRBJ1-1	TGTGCCAGCAGCTTAGTTAGACAGGGCCCCACTGAAGCTTTCTTT	CASSLVRQGPTEAFF
TRBV11-1	-	-	TRBJ1-1	TGTGCCAGCAGCCCCTGGACGGGGGACCTTAGCACTGAAGCTTTCTTT	CASSPWTGDLSTEAFF
TRBV5-6	once	-	TRBJ2-3	TGTGCCAGCAGCTTCCCCCCCCACTTGGGGGGAAACACAGATACGCAGTATTTT	CASSFPPHLGGNTDTQYF
TRBV4-1	many	TRBD2	TRBJ2-2	TGCGCCACCCGGACTAGCGGGGGGGCCGGGGAGCTGTTTTTT	CATRTSGGAGELFF
TRBV10-3	-	TRBD2	TRBJ2-2	TGTGCTGTTAGCGGGGGGGCCGACACCGGGGAGCTGTTTTTT	CAVSGGADTGELFF
TRBV14	-	-	TRBJ1-4	TGTGCCAGCAGCCGGGGGCATAATGAAAAACTGTTTTTT	CASSRGHNEKLFF
TRBV29-1	-	-	TRBJ2-3	TGCAGCGCCGAGGGAGACTTCAACACAGATACGCAGTATTTT	CSAEGDFNTDTQYF
TRBV10-3	-	TRBD2	TRBJ2-2	TGTGCCATCAGACTAGCGGCGAACACCGGGGAGCTGTTTTTT	CAIRLAANTGELFF
TRBV7-8	-	-	TRBJ1-4	TGTGCCAGCAGCTCCATCGTGGGGGGAGAAAAACTGTTTTTT	CASSSIVGGEKLFF
TRBV19	-	-	TRBJ1-2	TGTGCCAGTAGTATAGATCTATGGCGGAAAGACTATGGCTACACCTTC	CASSIDLWRKDYGYTF
TRBV11-3	few	-	TRBJ2-2	TGTGCCAGCAGCTTAGGGACTATCACCGGGGAGCTGTTTTTT	CASSLGTITGELFF
TRBV6-6	-	-	TRBJ1-2	TGTGCCAGCAGCCCCTACGGACAGTTGTATGGCTACACCTTC	CASSPYGQLYGYTF
TRBV6-1	many	-	TRBJ2-7	TGTGCCAGCAGTGAATATCGAGTAAGCTCCTACGAGCAGTACTTC	CASSEYRVSSYEQYF
TRBV6-1	-	TRBD2	TRBJ2-1	TGTGCCAGCAGTCGCAGCGGGGGGTACTACAATGAGCAGTTCTTC	CASSRSGGYYNEQFF
TRBV9	-	TRBD2	TRBJ2-3	TGTGCCAGCAGCGTAGGGCTAACTAGCGGGGGTCCCGGGGGAGATACGCAGTATTTT	CASSVGLTSGGPGGDTQYF
TRBV5-1	-	-	TRBJ1-3	TGCGCCAGCAGCTTGGAGAGGGCTGGAAACACCATATATTTT	CASSLERAGNTIYF
TRBV6-1	-	-	TRBJ1-2	TGTGCCAGCAGTAAAATGGGAGTATATGGCTACACCTTC	CASSKMGVYGYTF
TRBV7-6	-	-	TRBJ1-4	TGTGCCAGCAGCCCCGGCCGGGGTTGGGAAAAACTGTTTTTT	CASSPGRGWEKLFF
TRBV5-1	-	TRBD1	TRBJ1-2	TGCGCCAGCAGCTCCGGACAGGACGGAGATGGCTACACCTTC	CASSSGQDGDGYTF
TRBV6-6	-	-	TRBJ2-7	TGTGCCAGCCGAAGTTACCCGGACACCTCCTACGAGCAGTACTTC	CASRSYPDTSYEQYF
TRBV15	once	-	TRBJ1-2	TGTGCCACCAGCAGAGACCGCCGGTATGGCTACACCTTC	CATSRDRRYGYTF
TRBV6-1	-	-	TRBJ1-5	TGTGCCAGCAGTGAACAGGGGATGGGGATTCAGCCCCAGCATTTT	CASSEQGMGIQPQHF
TRBV7-2	-	TRBD1	TRBJ2-5	TGTGCCAGCAGCTCGAGAACACAGGGGCGGAAAGAGACCCAGTACTTC	CASSSRTQGRKETQYF
TRBV29-1	-	TRBD1	TRBJ2-4	TGCAGCGCCCGGGACAGGGTGGCCAAAAACATTCAGTACTTC	CSARDRVAKNIQYF
TRBV9	-	-	TRBJ1-6	TGTGCCAGCAGCGTAGTTCCGGGGTTGAGTTCACCCCTCCACTTT	CASSVVPGLSSPLHF
TRBV7-2	-	-	TRBJ2-1	TGTGCCAGCAGCTTAGGGGGGACTTCCTACAATGAGCAGTTCTTC	CASSLGGTSYNEQFF
TRBV5-1	-	-	TRBJ2-1	TGCGCCAGCAGCTTGGAGGGACTGCAGTTCTTC	CASSLEGLQFF
TRBV5-6	-	-	TRBJ2-2	TGTGCCAGCAGCTTCGGACAAAACCTACCCACCGGGGAGCTGTTTTTT	CASSFGQNLPTGELFF